This paragraph covers one T cell receptor beta chain sequence. The data stem from a study of blood T cell repertoires in COVID-19. In the study overall: The United States, Italy and Spain were the sources of the acute and convalescent COVID-19 samples. T cells, B-cell-depleted T cells, or PBMCs provided the cDNA or gDNA that served as material.

The V gene lost 1 base and the J gene lost 3 bases, with 7 bases spanning the gap. The CDR3 runs 13 residues. CDR1 SGHTA and CDR2 FQGNSA come from the germline V gene. In the original processing: Estimation of nucleated cell counts was performed using reference gene primer amplification. Assay used: immunoSEQ multiplex PCR; TCRdb lists only in-frame clones, some missing. The DNA was the basis for D and trimming; V, J and clone size are from that table. The sample shows about 140,000 clones, 80% to 90% of them seen only once. The sample taken for sequencing was peripheral blood. The source of this sequence is a man between 45 and 60 years old who had recovered from COVID-19. The chain couples TRBV7-2 to TRBJ2-7; D unresolved. Here the CDR3 reads CASSLGAVYEQYF. The DNA for the CDR3 is TGTGCCAGCAGCTTAGGGGCAGTCTACGAGCAGTACTTC.